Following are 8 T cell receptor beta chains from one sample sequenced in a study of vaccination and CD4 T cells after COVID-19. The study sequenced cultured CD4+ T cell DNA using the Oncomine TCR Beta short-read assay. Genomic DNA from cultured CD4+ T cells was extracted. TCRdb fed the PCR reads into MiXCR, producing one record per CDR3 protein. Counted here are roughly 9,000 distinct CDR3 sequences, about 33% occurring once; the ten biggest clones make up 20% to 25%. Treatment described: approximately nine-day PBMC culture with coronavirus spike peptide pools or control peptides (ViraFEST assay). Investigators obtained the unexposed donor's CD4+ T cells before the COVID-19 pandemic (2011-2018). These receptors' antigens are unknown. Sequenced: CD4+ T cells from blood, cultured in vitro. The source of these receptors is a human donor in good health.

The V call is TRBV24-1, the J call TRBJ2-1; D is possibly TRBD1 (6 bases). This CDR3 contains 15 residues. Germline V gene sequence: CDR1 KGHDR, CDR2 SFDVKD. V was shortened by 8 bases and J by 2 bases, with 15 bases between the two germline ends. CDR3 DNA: TGTGCCACCAACGCTCCAAGGGGGACCTACAATGAGCAGTTCTTC. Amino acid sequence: CATNAPRGTYNEQFF.

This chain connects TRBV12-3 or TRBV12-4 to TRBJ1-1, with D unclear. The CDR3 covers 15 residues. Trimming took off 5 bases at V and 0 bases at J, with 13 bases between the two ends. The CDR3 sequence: CASSRGGSMNTEAFF. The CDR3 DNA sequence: TGTGCCAGCAGTCGCGGAGGGTCCATGAACACTGAAGCTTTCTTT.

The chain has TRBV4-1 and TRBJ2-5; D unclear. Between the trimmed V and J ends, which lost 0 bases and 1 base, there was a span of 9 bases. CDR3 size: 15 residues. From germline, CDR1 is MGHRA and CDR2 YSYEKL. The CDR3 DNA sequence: TGCGCCAGCAGCCAAGAGCCTGGGCGCCAAGAGACCCAGTACTTC. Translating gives CASSQEPGRQETQYF.

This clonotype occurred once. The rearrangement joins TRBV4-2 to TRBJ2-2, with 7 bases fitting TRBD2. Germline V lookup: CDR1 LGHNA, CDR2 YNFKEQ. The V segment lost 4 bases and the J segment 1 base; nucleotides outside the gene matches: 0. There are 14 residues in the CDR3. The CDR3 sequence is CASSREGNTGELFF. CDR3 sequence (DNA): TGTGCCAGCAGCCGGGAGGGGAACACCGGGGAGCTGTTTTTT.

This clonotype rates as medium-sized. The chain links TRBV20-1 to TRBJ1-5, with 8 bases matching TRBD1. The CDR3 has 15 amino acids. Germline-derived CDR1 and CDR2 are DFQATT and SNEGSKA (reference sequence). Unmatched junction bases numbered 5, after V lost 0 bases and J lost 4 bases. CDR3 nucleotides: TGCAGTGCTAGAGATCCCAGGGGGCCAAATCAGCCCCAGCATTTT. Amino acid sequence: CSARDPRGPNQPQHF.

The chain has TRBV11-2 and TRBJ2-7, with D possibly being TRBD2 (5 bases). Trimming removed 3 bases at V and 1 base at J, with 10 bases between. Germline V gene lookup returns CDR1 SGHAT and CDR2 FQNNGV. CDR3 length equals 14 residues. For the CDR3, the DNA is TGTGCCAGCAGCTTTCTATCGGGGTCCTACGAGCAGTACTTC. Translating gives CASSFLSGSYEQYF.

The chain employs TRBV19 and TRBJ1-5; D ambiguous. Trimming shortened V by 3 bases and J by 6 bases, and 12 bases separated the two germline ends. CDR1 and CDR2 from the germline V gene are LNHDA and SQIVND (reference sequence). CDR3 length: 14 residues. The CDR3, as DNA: TGTGCCAGTAGTATCAGCAGGTGGGGTCAGCCCCAGCATTTT. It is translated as CASSISRWGQPQHF.

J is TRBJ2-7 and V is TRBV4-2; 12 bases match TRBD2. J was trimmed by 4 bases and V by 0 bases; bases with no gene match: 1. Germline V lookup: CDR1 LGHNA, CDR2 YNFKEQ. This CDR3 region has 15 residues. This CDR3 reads CASSQETSGSYEQYF. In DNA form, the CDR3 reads TGTGCCAGCAGCCAAGAGACTAGCGGGAGTTACGAGCAGTACTTC.